This is a list of T cell receptor beta chains from one sample in a study of vaccination and CD4 T cells after COVID-19. A single record per CDR3 protein comes from TCRdb applying MiXCR to the PCR reads. Here the sample spans 7,000 to 8,500 distinct CDR3 sequences, around 60% being singletons. The antigens these receptors bind are not known. Input material: CD4+ T cells from blood, cultured in vitro. Every receptor here comes from a human donor who had recovered from COVID-19. Each CDR3 is given without its conserved first and last residue.

TRBV24-1	TRBJ2-5	ATSDWGQETQY
TRBV7-9	TRBJ1-2	ASSPSQGGGYT
TRBV19	TRBJ1-1	ASRSGQGAGQAF
TRBV5-3	TRBJ1-6	ARSLIYRAYYNSPLH
TRBV7-2	TRBJ1-1	ASSFTGTVEAF
TRBV20-1	TRBJ2-1	SAAGDHNEQF
TRBV20-1	TRBJ2-5	SARAGAAQETQY
TRBV7-2	TRBJ2-5	ASSRSLADQETQY
TRBV24-1	TRBJ2-3	ATSDRTGRTDTQY
TRBV2	TRBJ2-3	ASSEPSVVYTQY
TRBV10-3	TRBJ1-2	AITKDVNYSYT
TRBV19	TRBJ2-1	ASSIDPPGQGTGEQF
TRBV7-2	TRBJ2-7	ASSLVAGEQY
TRBV20-1	TRBJ1-6	SARDNRRLNSPLH
TRBV7-9	TRBJ1-1	ASRPREGANTEAF
TRBV30	TRBJ2-3	AWSPPWARTDTQY
TRBV5-1	TRBJ1-2	ASSSIGEGYT
TRBV5-4	TRBJ2-5	ASSLIQGAGETQY
TRBV4-3	TRBJ1-2	ASSQDPQGVYGYT
TRBV10-3	TRBJ2-2	AITPGQHTGELF
TRBV6-5	TRBJ1-1	ASSYSEGNTEAF
TRBV6-5	TRBJ1-5	ASSYRLLDQPQH
TRBV7-2	TRBJ2-2	ASSLAIGVRGRELF
TRBV24-1	TRBJ1-2	ATSDLGQGVEGYT
TRBV18	TRBJ2-5	ASSPPGQKETQY
TRBV6-2/TRBV6-3	TRBJ2-5	ASVMGRWGEETQY
TRBV6-1	TRBJ2-5	ASSRPGLAQETQY
TRBV18	TRBJ1-6	ASSPPGSGRLNSPLH
TRBV6-5	TRBJ2-1	ASSYPGGRNEQF
TRBV20-1	TRBJ1-2	SARDARRSADYGYT
TRBV20-1	TRBJ1-5	SATREGYSNQPQH
TRBV5-1	TRBJ2-3	ASSLDPSGGGTDTQY
TRBV12-3/TRBV12-4	TRBJ2-5	ASTYQTGSETQY
TRBV20-1	TRBJ2-5	SASGTSGGPQETQY
TRBV4-2	TRBJ1-6	ASSQDLGGGRNSPLH
TRBV10-3	TRBJ1-1	ASRTDLNTEAF
TRBV20-1	TRBJ1-2	SALDRDGYT
TRBV6-5	TRBJ1-3	ASSYSGRRNTIY
TRBV7-2	TRBJ2-7	ASRWGTSGEPDEQY
TRBV2	TRBJ1-2	ASSTGDIYGYT
TRBV7-6	TRBJ2-3	ASSSPGRTTDTQY
TRBV7-2	TRBJ2-3	ASSKQAGPLTDTQY
TRBV7-2	TRBJ2-5	ASQKDYIQETQY
TRBV7-8	TRBJ2-5	ASTQGRTGVKTQY
TRBV2	TRBJ1-5	ASSEQGGSNQPQH
TRBV2	TRBJ2-1	ASSFVLAGNYNEQF
TRBV6-2/TRBV6-3	TRBJ2-1	ASSYSSGRPYNEQF
TRBV20-1	TRBJ2-3	SARWAGTDTQY
TRBV7-3	TRBJ2-5	ASSKGQLETQY
TRBV20-1	TRBJ1-1	SARTDVNTEAF
TRBV7-9	TRBJ2-1	ASSSLAGVSYNEQF
TRBV7-9	TRBJ2-7	ASSQRLAGGYEQY
TRBV28	TRBJ2-3	ASRPTSGRAGTDTQY
TRBV11-3	TRBJ2-3	ASSLGLAGMGTDTQY
TRBV5-4	TRBJ2-3	ASSLAGGRGDTQY